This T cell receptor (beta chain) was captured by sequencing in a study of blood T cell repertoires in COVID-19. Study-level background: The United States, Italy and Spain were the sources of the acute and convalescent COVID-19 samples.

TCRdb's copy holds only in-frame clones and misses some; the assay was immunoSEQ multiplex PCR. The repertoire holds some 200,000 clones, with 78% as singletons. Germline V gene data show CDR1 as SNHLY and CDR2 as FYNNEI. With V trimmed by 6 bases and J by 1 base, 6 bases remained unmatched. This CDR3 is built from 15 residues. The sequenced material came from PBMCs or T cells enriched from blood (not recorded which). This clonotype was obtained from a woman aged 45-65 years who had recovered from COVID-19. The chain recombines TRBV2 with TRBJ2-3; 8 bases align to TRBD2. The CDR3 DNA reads TGTGCCAGCAGCGTGCGGGAGGTTGGCACAGATACGCAGTATTTT. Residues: CASSVREVGTDTQYF.